The 29 T cell receptor beta chains reported below all come from one sample, sequenced in a study of control samples from healthy donors and cancer patients. Data came from immunoSEQ multiplex PCR; TCRdb stores just in-frame clones and leaves some out. The sample has 230,000 or so clones, 85% to 95% seen once. The sequenced sample was blood. The source is a middle-aged man in good health.

The rearrangement uses TRBV27 and TRBJ2-7; 8 nucleotides line up with TRBD1. Germline assignment: CDR1 MNHEY and CDR2 SMNVEV (reference sequence). The CDR3 sequence is 13 residues long. Trimming at V came to 5 bases and at J to 4 bases, leaving 4 bases not matched to a gene. This chain's CDR3 is CASSPRTGYEQYV. CDR3 nucleotide sequence: TGTGCCAGCAGTCCAAGGACAGGGTACGAGCAGTACGTC.

This sequence joins TRBV24-1 and TRBJ2-1, with a tentative D call TRBD2 (5 bases). Trimming cost V 1 base and J 6 bases, with 9 bases left between them. This CDR3 has 14 amino acids. Looked up from germline, CDR1 is KGHDR and CDR2 is SFDVKD. CDR3 in amino acids: CATSDLRGSNEQFF. The DNA for the CDR3 is TGTGCCACCAGTGATTTACGGGGTAGCAATGAGCAGTTCTTC.

This sequence joins TRBV12-3 or TRBV12-4 and TRBJ2-2; D gene uncertain. The CDR3 is 13 residues long. V shed 3 bases and J shed 8 bases, with 10 bases lying between them. CDR3 residues: CASSFGGVGELFF. The CDR3 nucleotides read TGTGCCAGCAGTTTTGGTGGGGTTGGGGAGCTGTTTTTT.

This chain links TRBV19 with TRBJ1-1; D may be TRBD1 (5 bases). The CDR3 is made up of 13 amino acids. V was clipped by 1 base and J by 3 bases, with 6 bases between them. Germline lookup yields CDR1 LNHDA and CDR2 SQIVND (reference sequence). The CDR3 region is CASSIGGDTEAFF. The CDR3 nucleotides read TGTGCCAGTAGTATAGGAGGGGACACTGAAGCTTTCTTT.

The V call is TRBV27, the J call TRBJ2-3, with 10 bases identical to TRBD2. Trimming took 8 bases from V and 5 from J; bases not matched to a gene: 13. The CDR3 sequence is 16 residues long. Germline-derived CDR1 and CDR2 are MNHEY and SMNVEV (reference sequence). This CDR3 is CASRRGAGGAGDTQYF. The CDR3 bases are TGTGCCAGCCGTCGGGGAGCGGGGGGGGCTGGAGATACGCAGTATTTT.

This clone was recorded a few times. J is TRBJ2-3 and V is TRBV6-4; TRBD2 is a possible D gene (6 bases). V shed 0 bases and J shed 1 base, with 8 bases lying between them. The CDR3 is made up of 15 amino acids. CDR1 is MRHNA and CDR2 is SNTAGT in the germline V gene. In DNA, the CDR3 is TGTGCCAGCAGTGACTCTGGCGGGGGCACAGATACGCAGTATTTT. Its protein is CASSDSGGGTDTQYF.

This chain links TRBV29-1 with TRBJ2-5; unclear D gene. Germline lookup yields CDR1 SQVTM and CDR2 ANQGSEA. The CDR3 is made up of 13 amino acids. With 2 bases removed from V and 4 bases from J, the gap between germline ends came to 11 bases. Here the CDR3 reads CSVEKGYGETQYF. DNA for the CDR3: TGCAGCGTTGAAAAAGGGTATGGAGAGACCCAGTACTTC.

CDR3 loop: CASSLAGRINTEAFF. CDR3 coding DNA: TGTGCCAGCAGCTTGGCAGGTCGGATAAACACTGAAGCTTTCTTT. This chain uses TRBV5-8 with TRBJ1-1; D unclear. Germline CDR1 and CDR2: SGHTS and YDEGEE. Trimming removed 0 bases from V and 2 bases from J, with 11 bases in between. CDR3 length: 15 amino acids.

The J gene is TRBJ2-2, the V gene TRBV7-7; 7 bases line up with TRBD1. The CDR3 contains 14 residues. Germline V gene lookup returns CDR1 SSHAT and CDR2 FNYEAQ (reference sequence). V gave up 10 bases and J gave up 0 bases; unmatched junction bases: 5. The CDR3 DNA sequence: TGTGCCACTAGAGACAGGGCGAACACCGGGGAGCTGTTTTTT. This translates into CATRDRANTGELFF.

J is TRBJ2-5 and V is TRBV5-6; D is possibly TRBD1 or TRBD2 (6 bases each). CDR3 length equals 14 residues. V dropped 3 bases and J dropped 5 bases, with 14 bases sitting between them. The germline CDR1 and CDR2 sequences are SGHDT and YYEEEE. The CDR3 DNA reads as TGTGCCAGCAGCTCGTGGGGGGCCGGGGAGACCCAGTACTTC. It translates to CASSSWGAGETQYF.

The chain links TRBV18 to TRBJ2-1; TRBD2 aligns across 10 bases. Germline CDR1 reads KGHSH; CDR2 reads LQKENI. Germline trimming cut 3 bases from V and 7 bases from J; bases unmatched to any gene: 12. CDR3 size: 17 residues. CDR3 amino acids: CASSPNSWTSGWNEQFF. The CDR3 DNA follows: TGTGCCAGCTCACCGAATAGCTGGACTAGCGGATGGAATGAGCAGTTCTTC. Combining the CDR3 with reference TRBV18 and TRBJ2-1 gives the whole variable domain NAGVMQNPRHLVRRRGQEARLRCSPMKGHSHVYWYRQLPEEGLKFMVYLQKENIIDESGMPKERFSAEFPKEGPSILRIQQVVRGDSAAYFCASSPNSWTSGWNEQFFGPGTRLTVL.

This clone was recorded only once. Other DNA sequences of this sample code for an identical CDR3. This CDR3 reads CASSLGFNQPQHF. For the CDR3, the DNA is TGTGCCAGTAGTCTCGGATTCAATCAGCCCCAGCATTTT. The genes are TRBV19 and TRBJ1-5; no reliable D call. In germline, CDR1 is LNHDA, CDR2 SQIVND (reference sequence). CDR3 length equals 13 residues. The germline V and J ends were trimmed by 5 bases and 3 bases, with 8 bases remaining between them.

The chain recombines TRBV30 with TRBJ2-3; 8 bases align to TRBD2. Germline assignment: CDR1 GTSNPN and CDR2 SVGIG (reference sequence). CDR3 length: 15 residues. Trimming took 2 bases from V and 7 from J; bases not matched to a gene: 11. Here the CDR3 DNA reads TGTGCCTGGAGTACGGGGACTAGTAAAGGAAATACGCAGTATTTT. Its translation: CAWSTGTSKGNTQYF.

Here the CDR3 DNA reads TGTGCCATCAGGGGGGAAAGTTATAGCAATCAGCCCCAGCATTTT. Protein sequence: CAIRGESYSNQPQHF. This chain connects TRBV10-3 to TRBJ1-5; a weak D match, TRBD1 (5 bases). Trimming shortened V by 6 bases and J by 0 bases, and 12 bases separated the two germline ends. Germline V gives CDR1 ENHRY, CDR2 SYGVKD. The CDR3 length is 15 residues.

J is TRBJ2-5 and V is TRBV7-9; D is perhaps TRBD1 (6 bases). Germline-derived CDR1 and CDR2 are SEHNR and FQNEAQ (reference sequence). The ends were cut back, 4 bases at V and 5 bases at J, with 11 bases in the middle. The CDR3 runs to 13 residues. The CDR3 loop is CASSSTGLETQYF. CDR3 DNA: TGTGCCAGCAGCTCGACAGGATTGGAGACCCAGTACTTC.

The chain recombines TRBV11-2 with TRBJ2-7, with 13 positions matching TRBD2. V shed 4 bases and J 1 base; nucleotides not matched to a gene: 1. The CDR3 runs to 15 residues. Germline CDR1 SGHAT, CDR2 FQNNGV. CDR3: CASSWTSGGSYEQYF. The CDR3 DNA follows: TGTGCCAGCAGCTGGACTAGCGGGGGTTCCTACGAGCAGTACTTC.

A note on this clone: Other DNA sequences in this sample translate to the same CDR3. The genes are TRBV7-8 and TRBJ1-1, with unresolved D. The germline gives CDR1 SGHVS, CDR2 FQNEAQ. The V end lost 1 base, the J end lost 1 base, and 4 bases lay between the germline ends. This CDR3 is built from 13 residues. The CDR3 DNA is TGTGCCAGCAGCTTAGTTGGGAACACTGAAGCTTTCTTT. Protein product: CASSLVGNTEAFF.

The chain links TRBV19 to TRBJ2-7; TRBD1 matches 8 bases. The length of the CDR3 is 14 residues. Losses at the gene ends were 3 bases for V and 5 bases for J; bases not matched to a gene: 6. Germline lookup yields CDR1 LNHDA and CDR2 SQIVND (reference sequence). In DNA, the CDR3 is TGTGCCAGTAGTATGGACAGGGTCCGACACGAGCAGTACTTC. It is translated as CASSMDRVRHEQYF.

The V call is TRBV10-2, the J call TRBJ1-1, with 9 bases lining up with TRBD1. The J segment lost 2 bases and the V segment lost 2 bases, leaving 6 bases of the junction unmatched. Germline values: CDR1 WSHSY, CDR2 SAAADI. The CDR3 is 16 amino acids. The CDR3 DNA sequence: TGCGCCAGCAGTGAGCCAAGGGGACAGGGAAACACTGAAGCTTTCTTT. It encodes CASSEPRGQGNTEAFF.

For the CDR3, the DNA is TGTGCCAGCAGCTTGGACGGGACAGGGCAAAACACCATATATTTT. This sequence encodes CASSLDGTGQNTIYF. This chain links TRBV5-4 with TRBJ1-3, with 9 bases aligning to TRBD1. CDR1 SGHNT and CDR2 YYREEE come from the germline V gene (reference sequence). V was clipped by 0 bases and J by 6 bases; unmatched bases: 4. The CDR3 contains 15 residues.

The rearrangement joins TRBV15 to TRBJ1-2; D not resolved. Trimming shortened V by 1 base and J by 4 bases, and 10 bases separated the two germline ends. Looked up from germline, CDR1 is LNHNV and CDR2 is YYDKDF (reference sequence). The CDR3 loop spans 14 amino acids. The CDR3 bases are TGTGCCACCAGCAGAGCGAGTCCCCTCTATGGCTACACCTTC. As protein: CATSRASPLYGYTF.

In DNA, the CDR3 is TGCAGCGTTGAAAGGCAGGGGACTAACTATGGCTACACCTTC. Protein sequence: CSVERQGTNYGYTF. This chain joins TRBV29-1 and TRBJ1-2; perhaps TRBD1 as D (6 bases). The CDR3 extends over 14 amino acids. Looked up from germline, CDR1 is SQVTM and CDR2 is ANQGSEA. V lost 2 bases and J 0 bases, leaving 10 bases between the germline ends.

This rearrangement joins TRBV5-1 to TRBJ1-1, with a possible D match to TRBD1 (5 bases). CDR1 is SGHRS and CDR2 is YFSETQ in the germline V gene. CDR3 size: 15 residues. V was shortened by 0 bases and J by 6 bases, with 15 bases between the two germline ends. The CDR3 here is CASSLAGRADAEAFF. Written as DNA, the CDR3 is TGCGCCAGCAGCTTGGCCGGCAGGGCGGACGCTGAAGCTTTCTTT.

The V call is TRBV3-1 (or the pseudogene TRBV3-2), the J call TRBJ1-6; no firm D call. Between the trimmed V and J ends, which lost 1 base and 7 bases, there was a span of 14 bases. The CDR3 extends over 16 amino acids. Germline V CDR1 and CDR2: LGHDT, YNNKEL (reference sequence). CDR3 nucleotide sequence: TGTGCCAGCAGCCAAGTCCGGGGTCTAGGGAATTCACCCCTCCACTTT. Its protein product is CASSQVRGLGNSPLHF.

The gene calls are TRBV2 and TRBJ1-5; a weak D match, TRBD1 (5 bases). This CDR3 has 14 residues. CDR1 and CDR2 (germline): SNHLY, FYNNEI. V gave up 5 bases and J gave up 3 bases, with 11 bases separating them. The CDR3 here is CASSPDTFNQPQHF. For the CDR3, the DNA is TGTGCCAGCAGTCCGGACACCTTCAATCAGCCCCAGCATTTT.

The gene calls are TRBV7-3 and TRBJ2-5, with 7 positions matching TRBD1. With 5 bases clipped from V and 3 bases from J, the junction kept 9 bases outside the gene matches. The germline V gene encodes CDR1 SGHTA and CDR2 FQGTGA. This CDR3 contains 15 residues. Here the CDR3 DNA reads TGTGCCAGCAGCGTGGCCGGGACAGCCAAAGAGACCCAGTACTTC. Translated: CASSVAGTAKETQYF.

V is TRBV28 and J is TRBJ2-7, with TRBD2 matching 7 bases. This CDR3 has 12 amino acids. Trimming at V came to 4 bases and at J to 9 bases, leaving 6 bases not matched to a gene. Germline loops: CDR1 MDHEN, CDR2 SYDVKM. The CDR3, as DNA: TGTGCCAGCAGTTCTACTACGGGAGGGCAGTACTTC. Translating it yields CASSSTTGGQYF.

V is TRBV27 and J is TRBJ2-2, with D tentatively TRBD2 (7 bases). This CDR3 is built from 12 residues. Germline assignment: CDR1 MNHEY and CDR2 SMNVEV (reference sequence). Trimming left V 9 bases short and J 6 bases short, with 11 bases between. In DNA form, the CDR3 reads TGTGCCAGTCTGCGGGGGCCCGGGGAGCTGTTTTTT. It encodes CASLRGPGELFF.

J is TRBJ1-6 and V is TRBV3-1 (or the pseudogene TRBV3-2); D perhaps matches TRBD1 (5 bases). CDR1 is LGHDT, CDR2 YNNKEL, per germline (reference sequence). Trimming took off 5 bases at V and 1 base at J, with 12 bases between the two ends. The CDR3 contains 16 residues. The chain's CDR3 is CASSGPGGSYNSPLHF. As DNA, the CDR3 is TGTGCCAGCAGCGGACCTGGGGGGTCCTATAATTCACCCCTCCACTTT.